This is a list of T cell receptor beta chains from one sample in a study of regulatory T cells in long-lasting Graves disease. TCRdb independently ran MiXCR on the multiplex PCR reads; one entry per CDR3 protein. The sample yields approximately 690,000 distinct CDR3 sequences, 30% seen once. The material was peripheral blood mononuclear cells (PBMCs), obtained when the disease was refractory, from a patient treated with antithyroid drugs. These receptors came from a female donor with Graves disease. Both conserved end residues are part of each CDR3. Fields, in order: CDR3 length, D gene, V gene, J gene, clone size, CDR3 protein, CDR3 DNA. The D gene is left open where the match is weak. A clone size is listed for some rows: how often the clone was seen (once, few, many), or a class if it is expanded.

len: 15
d_gene: TRBD2
v_gene: TRBV11-2
j_gene: TRBJ2-7
abundance: few
CDR3aa: CASSLRTAGDGEQYF
CDR3nt: TGTGCCAGCAGCCTCAGAACAGCGGGAGATGGCGAGCAGTACTTC

len: 14
d_gene: .
v_gene: TRBV7-2
j_gene: TRBJ1-1
abundance: few
CDR3aa: CASSLALRGAEAFF
CDR3nt: TGTGCCAGCAGCTTAGCGCTTCGGGGCGCTGAAGCTTTCTTT

len: 13
d_gene: .
v_gene: TRBV20-1
j_gene: TRBJ1-6
abundance: .
CDR3aa: CSARGVEDSPLHF
CDR3nt: TGCAGTGCTAGAGGGGTGGAAGATTCACCCCTCCACTTT

len: 14
d_gene: .
v_gene: TRBV13
j_gene: TRBJ2-7
abundance: .
CDR3aa: CASRGGASSYEQYF
CDR3nt: TGTGCCAGCAGAGGCGGGGCCAGCTCCTACGAGCAGTACTTC

len: 12
d_gene: .
v_gene: TRBV2
j_gene: TRBJ1-1
abundance: many
CDR3aa: CASSDELTGAFF
CDR3nt: TGTGCCAGCAGTGACGAGCTGACGGGAGCTTTCTTT

len: 13
d_gene: .
v_gene: TRBV20-1
j_gene: TRBJ2-2
abundance: many
CDR3aa: CSAKIGDHGELFF
CDR3nt: TGCAGTGCTAAAATTGGGGATCACGGGGAGCTGTTTTTT

len: 15
d_gene: .
v_gene: TRBV5-1
j_gene: TRBJ1-1
abundance: few
CDR3aa: CASSLGQAPNTEAFF
CDR3nt: TGCGCCAGCAGCTTGGGGCAGGCTCCGAACACTGAAGCTTTCTTT

len: 16
d_gene: TRBD1
v_gene: TRBV19
j_gene: TRBJ1-2
abundance: .
CDR3aa: CASHSSGTASNYGYTF
CDR3nt: TGTGCCAGCCACTCCTCCGGGACAGCCTCTAACTATGGCTACACCTTC

len: 13
d_gene: .
v_gene: TRBV28
j_gene: TRBJ1-2
abundance: many
CDR3aa: CASIKGGRYGYTF
CDR3nt: TGTGCCAGCATTAAGGGGGGCCGCTATGGCTACACCTTC

len: 14
d_gene: .
v_gene: TRBV19
j_gene: TRBJ1-5
abundance: .
CDR3aa: CASSMDASNQPQHF
CDR3nt: TGTGCCAGTAGTATGGACGCGAGCAATCAGCCCCAGCATTTT

len: 15
d_gene: .
v_gene: TRBV5-1
j_gene: TRBJ1-2
abundance: .
CDR3aa: CASSYAPVPGYGYTF
CDR3nt: TGCGCCAGCAGCTATGCACCAGTCCCGGGGTATGGCTACACCTTC

len: 14
d_gene: .
v_gene: TRBV19
j_gene: TRBJ1-5
abundance: .
CDR3aa: CASSIVQVNQPQHF
CDR3nt: TGTGCCAGTAGTATTGTACAGGTCAATCAGCCCCAGCATTTT

len: 13
d_gene: .
v_gene: TRBV13
j_gene: TRBJ1-1
abundance: few
CDR3aa: CASSLGAFAEAFF
CDR3nt: TGTGCCAGCAGCTTAGGGGCTTTCGCTGAAGCTTTCTTT

len: 14
d_gene: .
v_gene: TRBV12-3/TRBV12-4
j_gene: TRBJ1-5
abundance: .
CDR3aa: CASSLVQANQPQHF
CDR3nt: TGTGCCAGCAGTTTAGTCCAGGCCAATCAGCCCCAGCATTTT

len: 14
d_gene: .
v_gene: TRBV20-1
j_gene: TRBJ2-7
abundance: .
CDR3aa: CSARAPGQASEQYF
CDR3nt: TGCAGTGCTAGAGCCCCCGGGCAGGCTTCCGAGCAGTACTTC

len: 14
d_gene: .
v_gene: TRBV30
j_gene: TRBJ2-7
abundance: .
CDR3aa: CAWNMDSPSYEQYF
CDR3nt: TGTGCCTGGAACATGGACAGTCCCTCCTACGAGCAGTACTTC

len: 14
d_gene: TRBD1
v_gene: TRBV4-1
j_gene: TRBJ1-1
abundance: .
CDR3aa: CASSKRQGDTEAFF
CDR3nt: TGCGCCAGCAGCAAGCGACAGGGTGACACTGAAGCTTTCTTT

len: 15
d_gene: .
v_gene: TRBV9
j_gene: TRBJ1-1
abundance: .
CDR3aa: CASSPGLRAGTEAFF
CDR3nt: TGTGCCAGCAGCCCGGGCTTGAGGGCTGGGACTGAAGCTTTCTTT

len: 14
d_gene: .
v_gene: TRBV24-1
j_gene: TRBJ1-1
abundance: .
CDR3aa: CATSETGINTEAFF
CDR3nt: TGTGCCACCAGTGAGACAGGTATTAACACTGAAGCTTTCTTT

len: 19
d_gene: TRBD2
v_gene: TRBV24-1
j_gene: TRBJ2-7
abundance: .
CDR3aa: CATSDRRTSGTPHGYEQYF
CDR3nt: TGTGCCACCAGTGATCGGCGGACTAGCGGGACACCTCATGGCTACGAGCAGTACTTC

len: 15
d_gene: TRBD1
v_gene: TRBV7-9
j_gene: TRBJ2-5
abundance: .
CDR3aa: CASSRDRGAQETQYF
CDR3nt: TGTGCCAGCAGCCGGGACAGGGGAGCGCAAGAGACCCAGTACTTC

len: 16
d_gene: TRBD2
v_gene: TRBV13
j_gene: TRBJ2-1
abundance: few
CDR3aa: CASSLGTGTTFNEQFF
CDR3nt: TGTGCCAGCAGCTTAGGAACCGGGACTACCTTCAATGAGCAGTTCTTC

len: 17
d_gene: TRBD2
v_gene: TRBV20-1
j_gene: TRBJ2-7
abundance: few
CDR3aa: CSARGYFGTSGSYEQYF
CDR3nt: TGCAGTGCTAGGGGCTACTTTGGGACTAGCGGATCCTACGAGCAGTACTTC